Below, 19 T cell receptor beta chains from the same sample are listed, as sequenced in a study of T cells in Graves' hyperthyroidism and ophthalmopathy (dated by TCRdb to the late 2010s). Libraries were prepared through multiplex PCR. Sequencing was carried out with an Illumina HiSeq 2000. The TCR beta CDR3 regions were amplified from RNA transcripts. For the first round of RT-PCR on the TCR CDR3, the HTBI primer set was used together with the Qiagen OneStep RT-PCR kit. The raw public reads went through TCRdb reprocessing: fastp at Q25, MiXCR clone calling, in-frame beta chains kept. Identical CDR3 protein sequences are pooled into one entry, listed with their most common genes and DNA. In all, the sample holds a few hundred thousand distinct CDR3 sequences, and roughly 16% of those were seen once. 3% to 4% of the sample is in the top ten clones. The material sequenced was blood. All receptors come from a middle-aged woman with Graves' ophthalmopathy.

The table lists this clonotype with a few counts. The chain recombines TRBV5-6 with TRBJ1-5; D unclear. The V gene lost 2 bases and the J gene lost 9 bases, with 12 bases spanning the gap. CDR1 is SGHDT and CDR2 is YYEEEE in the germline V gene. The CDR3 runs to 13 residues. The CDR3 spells CASSLKLDRPQHF. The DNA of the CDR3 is TGTGCCAGCAGCTTAAAGCTCGATAGGCCCCAGCATTTT.

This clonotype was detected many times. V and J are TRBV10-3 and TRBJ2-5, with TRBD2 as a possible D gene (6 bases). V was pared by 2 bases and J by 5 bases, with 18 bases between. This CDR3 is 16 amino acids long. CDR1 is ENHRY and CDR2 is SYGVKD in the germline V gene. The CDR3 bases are TGTGCCATCAGTGAGCGTCCCCCGGGAGACGGGGAGACCCAGTACTTC. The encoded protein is CAISERPPGDGETQYF.

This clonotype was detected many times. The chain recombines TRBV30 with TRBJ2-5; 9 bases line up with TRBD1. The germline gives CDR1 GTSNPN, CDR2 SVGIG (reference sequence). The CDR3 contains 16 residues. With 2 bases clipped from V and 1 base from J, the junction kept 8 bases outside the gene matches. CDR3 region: CAWSFGTGFIQETQYF. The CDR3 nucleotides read TGTGCCTGGAGTTTCGGGACAGGGTTTATCCAAGAGACCCAGTACTTC.

This CDR3 reads CASSPTGDATGRSPLHF. Here the CDR3 DNA reads TGTGCCAGCTCACCAACGGGTGATGCGACAGGGCGATCACCCCTCCACTTT. V is TRBV18 and J is TRBJ1-6; 7 bases agree with TRBD1. This CDR3 is 17 amino acids long. Losses at the gene ends were 2 bases for V and 10 bases for J; bases not matched to a gene: 14. Germline V gives CDR1 KGHSH, CDR2 LQKENI.

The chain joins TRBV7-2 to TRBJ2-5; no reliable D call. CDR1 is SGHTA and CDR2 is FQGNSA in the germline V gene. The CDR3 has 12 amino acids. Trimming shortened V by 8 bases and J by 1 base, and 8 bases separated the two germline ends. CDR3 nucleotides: TGTGCCAGCGGGCGAAGCCAAGAGACCCAGTACTTC. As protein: CASGRSQETQYF. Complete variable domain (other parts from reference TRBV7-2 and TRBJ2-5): GAGVSQSPSNKVTEKGKDVELRCDPISGHTALYWYRQSLGQGLEFLIYFQGNSAPDKSGLPSDRFSAERTGGSVSTLTIQRTQQEDSAVYLCASGRSQETQYFGPGTRLLVL.

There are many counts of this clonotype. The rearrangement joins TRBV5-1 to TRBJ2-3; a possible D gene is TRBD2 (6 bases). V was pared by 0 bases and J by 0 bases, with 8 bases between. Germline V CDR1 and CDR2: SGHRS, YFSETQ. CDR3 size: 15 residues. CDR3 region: CASSLELASTDTQYF. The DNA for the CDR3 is TGCGCCAGCAGCTTGGAACTAGCTAGCACAGATACGCAGTATTTT.

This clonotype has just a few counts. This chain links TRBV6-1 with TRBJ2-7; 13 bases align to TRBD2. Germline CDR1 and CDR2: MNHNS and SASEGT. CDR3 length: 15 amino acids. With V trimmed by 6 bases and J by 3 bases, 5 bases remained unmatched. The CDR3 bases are TGTGCCAGCAGAACTGGGACTAGCGGGATCTACGAGCAGTACTTC. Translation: CASRTGTSGIYEQYF.

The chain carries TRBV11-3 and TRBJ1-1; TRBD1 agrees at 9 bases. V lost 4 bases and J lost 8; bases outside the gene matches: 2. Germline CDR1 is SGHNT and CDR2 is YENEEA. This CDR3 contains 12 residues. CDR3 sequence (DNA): TGTGCCAGCAGCTCGGGACAGGGCGAAGCTTTCTTT. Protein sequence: CASSSGQGEAFF.

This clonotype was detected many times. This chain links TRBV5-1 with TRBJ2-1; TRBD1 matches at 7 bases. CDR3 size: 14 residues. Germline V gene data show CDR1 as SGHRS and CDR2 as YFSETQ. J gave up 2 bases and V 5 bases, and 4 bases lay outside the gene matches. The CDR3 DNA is TGCGCCAGCAGAGAACAGGGGCCCTACAATGAGCAGTTCTTC. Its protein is CASREQGPYNEQFF. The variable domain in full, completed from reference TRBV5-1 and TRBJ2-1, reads KAGVTQTPRYLIKTRGQQVTLSCSPISGHRSVSWYQQTPGQGLQFLFEYFSETQRNKGNFPGRFSGRQFSNSRSEMNVSTLELGDSALYLCASREQGPYNEQFFGPGTRLTVL.

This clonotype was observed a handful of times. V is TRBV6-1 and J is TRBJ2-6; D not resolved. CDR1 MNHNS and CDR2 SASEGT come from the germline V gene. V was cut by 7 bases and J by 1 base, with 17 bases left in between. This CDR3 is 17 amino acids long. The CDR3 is CASTGYVVRSGANVLTF. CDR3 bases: TGTGCCAGCACGGGCTACGTGGTGAGGTCTGGGGCCAACGTCCTGACTTTC.

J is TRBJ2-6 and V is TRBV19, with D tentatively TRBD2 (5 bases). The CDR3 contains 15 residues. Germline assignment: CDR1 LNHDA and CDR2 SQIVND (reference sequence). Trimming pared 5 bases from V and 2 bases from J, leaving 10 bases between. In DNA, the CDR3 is TGTGCCAGTAGTGATCGGGGAGCTGGGGCCAACGTCCTGACTTTC. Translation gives CASSDRGAGANVLTF.

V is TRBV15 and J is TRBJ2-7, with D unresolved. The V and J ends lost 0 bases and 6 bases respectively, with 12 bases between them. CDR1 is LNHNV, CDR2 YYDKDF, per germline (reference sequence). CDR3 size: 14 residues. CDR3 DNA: TGTGCCACCAGCAGAGATAAAGGGCTTAGCGAGCAGTACTTC. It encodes CATSRDKGLSEQYF.

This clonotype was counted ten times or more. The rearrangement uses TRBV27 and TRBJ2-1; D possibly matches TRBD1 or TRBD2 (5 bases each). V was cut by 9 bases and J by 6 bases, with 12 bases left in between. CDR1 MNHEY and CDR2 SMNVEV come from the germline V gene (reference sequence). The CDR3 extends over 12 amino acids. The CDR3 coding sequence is TGTGCCAGTCTCAGTGGGGGCAATGAGCAGTTCTTC. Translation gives CASLSGGNEQFF.

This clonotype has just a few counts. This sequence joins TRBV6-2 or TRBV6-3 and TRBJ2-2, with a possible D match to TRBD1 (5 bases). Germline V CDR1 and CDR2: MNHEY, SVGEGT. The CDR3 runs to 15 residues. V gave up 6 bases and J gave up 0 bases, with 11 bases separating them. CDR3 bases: TGTGCCAGCAGGTCGGACACCACGAACACCGGGGAGCTGTTTTTT. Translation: CASRSDTTNTGELFF.

CDR3 DNA: TGTGCCAGCAGTGAAGCGCTTTGGCGGAGGAACACCGGGGAGCTGTTTTTT. Protein sequence: CASSEALWRRNTGELFF. The chain recombines TRBV2 with TRBJ2-2; D gene unclear. Per the germline V gene, CDR1 is SNHLY and CDR2 is FYNNEI. V shed 0 bases and J shed 1 base, with 12 bases lying between them. The CDR3 length is 17 residues.

The CDR3: CASTSGAGVGTGELFF. The CDR3, as DNA: TGTGCCAGCACATCCGGCGCGGGGGTAGGCACCGGGGAGCTGTTTTTT. The chain combines TRBV9 with TRBJ2-2; 7 bases are a match to TRBD2. Germline CDR1 and CDR2: SGDLS and YYNGEE. Trimming removed 6 bases from V and 4 bases from J; junction bases left unmatched: 12. This CDR3 has 16 amino acids.

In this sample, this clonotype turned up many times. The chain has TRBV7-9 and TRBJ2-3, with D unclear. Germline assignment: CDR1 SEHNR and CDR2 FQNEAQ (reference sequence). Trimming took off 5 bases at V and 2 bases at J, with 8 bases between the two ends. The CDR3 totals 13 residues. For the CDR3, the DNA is TGTGCCAGCAGCCATATAGTCACAGATACGCAGTATTTT. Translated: CASSHIVTDTQYF.

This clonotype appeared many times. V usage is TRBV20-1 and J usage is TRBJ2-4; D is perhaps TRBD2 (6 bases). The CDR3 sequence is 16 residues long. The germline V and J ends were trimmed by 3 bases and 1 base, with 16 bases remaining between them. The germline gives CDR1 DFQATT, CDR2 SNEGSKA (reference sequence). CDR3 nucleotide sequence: TGCAGTGCTAGCCTACTAGCTGGCATGGCCAAAAACATTCAGTACTTC. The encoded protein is CSASLLAGMAKNIQYF.

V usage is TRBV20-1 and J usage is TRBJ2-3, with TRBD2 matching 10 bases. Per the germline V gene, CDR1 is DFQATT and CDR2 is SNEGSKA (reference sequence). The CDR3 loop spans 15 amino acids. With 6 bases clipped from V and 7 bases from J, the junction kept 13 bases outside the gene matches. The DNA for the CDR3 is TGCAGTGCCTTAGCGGGAGGACGCACTGTGTATACGCAGTATTTT. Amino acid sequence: CSALAGGRTVYTQYF.